This passage covers 6 T cell receptor beta chains from one sample sequenced in a study of blood T cells in healthy people across ages. For the second PCR, which ran for about 6 to 12 cycles, a sample-barcoded 5' primer and a J-beta primer mix were used. TCRdb reprocessed the 5' RACE reads with MiXCR, giving one entry per CDR3 protein. The data contain around 1,500,000 distinct CDR3 sequences, 25% to 30% of them singletons. Sequencing was done on a sample of blood. Source of these receptors: a woman in her twenties or thirties in good health.

In this sample, this clonotype turned up many times. V usage is TRBV12-3 or TRBV12-4 and J usage is TRBJ1-5; D may be TRBD1 (5 bases). There are 14 residues in the CDR3. V was cut by 10 bases and J by 4 bases, with 17 bases left in between. CDR3 nucleotide sequence: TGTGCCACCCAGCCTTACGGGGGGAATCAGCCCCAGCATTTT. Translation gives CATQPYGGNQPQHF.

Turning to this clonotype: This could be a read error, since a much larger clone is one nucleotide away. The V call is TRBV5-5, the J call TRBJ2-1; 12 positions match TRBD1. This CDR3 is 16 amino acids long. Losses at the gene ends were 3 bases for V and 8 bases for J; bases not matched to a gene: 9. Looked up from germline, CDR1 is SGHKS and CDR2 is YYEKEE (reference sequence). Written as DNA, the CDR3 is TGTGCCAGCAGCTCACCCGGGACAGGGGGCAGGGATGAGCAGTTCTTC. It codes for CASSSPGTGGRDEQFF.

The CDR3 region is CASPAGSSTDTQYF. The CDR3 bases are TGTGCCAGTCCAGCGGGGAGTAGCACAGATACGCAGTATTTT. This chain connects TRBV2 to TRBJ2-3, with TRBD2 matching 7 bases. The CDR3 length is 14 residues. V lost 9 bases, J lost 0 bases, and 6 bases stayed unmatched. Germline CDR1 and CDR2: SNHLY and FYNNEI.

The V call is TRBV20-1, the J call TRBJ2-5; 9 nucleotides line up with TRBD2. The CDR3 has 14 residues. V lost 3 bases, J lost 5 bases, and 7 bases stayed unmatched. Germline values: CDR1 DFQATT, CDR2 SNEGSKA (reference sequence). The CDR3 reads CSASWREGLETQYF. CDR3 nucleotide sequence: TGCAGTGCTAGTTGGCGGGAGGGCCTGGAGACCCAGTACTTC.

The chain is built from TRBV29-1 and TRBJ2-1, with a possible D match to TRBD1 (5 bases). Judging by the DNA end, TRBJ2-7 fits better; the J call may be wrong. This CDR3 spans 14 amino acids. CDR1 and CDR2 from the germline V gene are SQVTM and ANQGSEA. CDR3 in amino acids: CSVTDSSSYNEQYF. CDR3 nucleotides: TGCAGCGTCACCGACAGCAGCTCCTACAATGAGCAGTACTTC.

This chain connects TRBV3-1 to TRBJ2-1; D uncertain. V lost 2 bases, J lost 7 bases, and 6 bases lay in between. The CDR3 contains 12 residues. Germline V gene lookup returns CDR1 LGHDT and CDR2 YNNKEL (reference sequence). CDR3: CASSQFRNEQFF. The CDR3 nucleotides read TGTGCCAGCAGCCAATTCAGGAATGAGCAGTTCTTC.